The next 25 T cell receptor beta chains were all read from a single sample in a study of blood T cell repertoires in COVID-19 (dated by TCRdb to the early 2020s). Library method: the immunoSEQ multiplex PCR assay. In its TCRdb copy, this immuneACCESS table keeps in-frame sequences only and misses some clones. Where compared with another copy, unresolved V genes explain less than half of these, and the others have no known cause. The sample contains 100,000 to 150,000 clones, over 60% of them found a single time. Clones ranked in the top ten supply 35% to 40% of the sample. Sequencing input: peripheral blood. These receptors all come from a man in his forties with active or convalescent COVID-19.

The chain joins TRBV19 to TRBJ2-7, with a tentative D call TRBD1 (6 bases). The CDR3 has 15 amino acids. Germline lookup yields CDR1 LNHDA and CDR2 SQIVND (reference sequence). Trimming removed 3 bases at V and 5 bases at J, with 17 bases between. CDR3 amino acids: CASSMSAGEFNEQYF. In nucleotides, the CDR3 is TGTGCCAGTAGTATGTCGGCAGGGGAGTTTAACGAGCAGTACTTC.

This clone was picked up one time. The chain combines TRBV6-2 or TRBV6-3 with TRBJ1-5; 7 bases are a match to TRBD1. V shed 5 bases and J 0 bases; nucleotides not matched to a gene: 10. Germline CDR1 reads MNHEY; CDR2 reads SVGEGT. CDR3 length: 17 residues. The CDR3 loop reads CASSPGTEYYSNQPQHF. The CDR3 region has the DNA TGTGCCAGCAGTCCAGGGACAGAATACTATAGCAATCAGCCCCAGCATTTT.

CDR3 in amino acids: CASSPDTRQETQYF. The CDR3 region has the DNA TGTGCCAGCAGCCCTGACACCCGCCAAGAGACCCAGTACTTC. The rearrangement links TRBV7-9 to TRBJ2-5; no clear D. CDR3 length equals 14 residues. Germline loops: CDR1 SEHNR, CDR2 FQNEAQ (reference sequence). V was shortened by 5 bases and J by 1 base, with 11 bases between the two germline ends.

The V and J genes are TRBV28 and TRBJ1-4; D perhaps matches TRBD1 (6 bases). This CDR3 spans 15 amino acids. The germline V gene encodes CDR1 MDHEN and CDR2 SYDVKM. Trimming took off 7 bases at V and 7 bases at J, with 19 bases between the two ends. CDR3 region: CASTQPQLGGEKLFF. The CDR3 nucleotides are TGTGCCAGCACCCAACCGCAATTAGGGGGTGAAAAACTGTTTTTT.

The chain carries TRBV30 and TRBJ1-3; D gene unclear. Trimming pared 0 bases from V and 1 base from J, leaving 7 bases between. There are 14 residues in the CDR3. The germline V gene encodes CDR1 GTSNPN and CDR2 SVGIG (reference sequence). This CDR3 reads CAWSVIESGNTIYF. CDR3 DNA: TGTGCCTGGAGTGTCATAGAGTCTGGAAACACCATATATTTT.

The V and J genes are TRBV15 and TRBJ2-5; 8 bases map to TRBD1. Germline V lookup: CDR1 LNHNV, CDR2 YYDKDF (reference sequence). Trimming removed 6 bases from V and 5 bases from J; junction bases left unmatched: 5. This CDR3 spans 13 amino acids. The DNA for the CDR3 is TGTGCCACCAGTCTCACAGGGGGGGAGACCCAGTACTTC. Its protein product is CATSLTGGETQYF.

The table lists this clone with many counts. The rearrangement joins TRBV6-6 to TRBJ2-7; D perhaps matches TRBD2 (6 bases). CDR1 is MNHNY, CDR2 SVGAGI, per germline (reference sequence). V shed 2 bases and J shed 2 bases, with 16 bases lying between them. The CDR3 covers 16 residues. Here the CDR3 reads CASSYTSAGRAYEQYF. DNA of the CDR3: TGTGCCAGCAGTTACACGTCGGCGGGAAGGGCCTACGAGCAGTACTTC.

The gene calls are TRBV11-2 and TRBJ2-1, with D perhaps matching TRBD2 (6 bases). Trimming left V 1 base short and J 5 bases short, with 12 bases between. Germline CDR1 SGHAT, CDR2 FQNNGV. The CDR3 totals 15 residues. CDR3 sequence reads: CASSLGLVAHNEQFF. The CDR3 DNA reads as TGTGCCAGCAGCTTAGGACTAGTAGCACACAATGAGCAGTTCTTC.

This rearrangement joins TRBV6-6 to TRBJ1-2, with TRBD1 identical over 7 bases. Trimming cost V 8 bases and J 3 bases; bases outside gene matches: 12. The CDR3 extends over 15 amino acids. Germline V gene data show CDR1 as MNHNY and CDR2 as SVGAGI (reference sequence). The CDR3 spells CASREDRDPHYGYTF. The CDR3 bases are TGTGCCAGCCGCGAAGACAGGGATCCCCACTATGGCTACACCTTC.

The J gene is TRBJ2-1, the V gene TRBV4-1; 11 bases line up with TRBD2. With 0 bases clipped from V and 12 bases from J, the junction kept 10 bases outside the gene matches. Germline lookup yields CDR1 MGHRA and CDR2 YSYEKL. The CDR3 spans 16 residues. CDR3 loop: CASSQDEGLAARGQFF. CDR3 bases: TGCGCCAGCAGCCAAGATGAGGGACTAGCGGCACGGGGGCAGTTCTTC.

This sequence joins TRBV7-7 and TRBJ2-3; TRBD1 aligns across 7 bases. V dropped 3 bases and J dropped 1; count of bases not matched to a gene: 7. The germline V gene encodes CDR1 SSHAT and CDR2 FNYEAQ (reference sequence). CDR3 length equals 16 residues. DNA for the CDR3: TGTGCCAGCAGCTTCGGGCACAGGGGCGGCACAGATACGCAGTATTTT. It translates to CASSFGHRGGTDTQYF.

The chain links TRBV7-3 to TRBJ2-2; 7 positions match TRBD2. Germline-derived CDR1 and CDR2 are SGHTA and FQGTGA. The CDR3 spans 15 residues. V lost 7 bases to trimming and J lost 6 bases; unmatched junction nucleotides: 11. The CDR3 DNA follows: TGTGCCAGCAAGGAATTGGGAGGGGCCCCCGGGGAGCTGTTTTTT. Translated, it gives CASKELGGAPGELFF.

A remark on this clone: An end of the junction does not agree with germline; a read error may underlie this. The V and J genes are TRBV5-1 and TRBJ2-5; TRBD1 matches at 9 bases. The germline gives CDR1 SGHRS, CDR2 YFSETQ. The CDR3 is made up of 11 amino acids. CDR3 protein: CASSPGQGLHF. Written as DNA, the CDR3 is TGCGCCAGCAGCCCCGGACAGGGGCTTCACTTC.

CDR3 in DNA: TGTGCCAGCAGCCGAACCGGGACAGGGAATGAAAAACTGTTTTTT. Translated, it gives CASSRTGTGNEKLFF. The V gene is TRBV2, the J gene TRBJ1-4; 9 bases are a match to TRBD1. With V trimmed by 6 bases and J by 5 bases, 7 bases remained unmatched. Germline V CDR1 and CDR2: SNHLY, FYNNEI. The CDR3 contains 15 residues.

This clone was seen once. The chain couples TRBV5-6 to TRBJ1-4, with D perhaps TRBD1 (5 bases). In germline, CDR1 is SGHDT, CDR2 YYEEEE. The CDR3 has 15 residues. Trimming removed 7 bases at V and 0 bases at J, with 13 bases between. In nucleotides, the CDR3 is TGTGCCAGCGGCCTGACAGTTGCAACTAATGAAAAACTGTTTTTT. It yields the protein CASGLTVATNEKLFF.

This chain joins TRBV9 and TRBJ1-4; D is unresolved. The germline V and J ends were trimmed by 4 bases and 0 bases, with 13 bases remaining between them. The germline gives CDR1 SGDLS, CDR2 YYNGEE. The CDR3 runs 16 residues. The CDR3 DNA sequence: TGTGCCAGCAGCCCCCGGGTGAGCCCAACTAATGAAAAACTGTTTTTT. Protein product: CASSPRVSPTNEKLFF.

This sequence joins TRBV5-1 and TRBJ2-3; 10 bases map to TRBD1. Looked up from germline, CDR1 is SGHRS and CDR2 is YFSETQ. After removal of 4 bases from V and 6 bases from J, the junction contained 11 bases not matched to a gene. This CDR3 spans 16 amino acids. The chain's CDR3 is CASSRGTGDASDTQYF. CDR3 nucleotides: TGCGCCAGCAGCCGCGGGACAGGGGACGCAAGCGATACGCAGTATTTT. Using reference TRBV5-1 and TRBJ2-3 for the parts outside the CDR3, the full variable domain is KAGVTQTPRYLIKTRGQQVTLSCSPISGHRSVSWYQQTPGQGLQFLFEYFSETQRNKGNFPGRFSGRQFSNSRSEMNVSTLELGDSALYLCASSRGTGDASDTQYFGPGTRLTVL.

DNA of the CDR3: TGTGCCAGTAACCGAGCCGACAGTTACAATCAGCCCCAGCATTTT. Its protein is CASNRADSYNQPQHF. The V and J genes are TRBV19 and TRBJ1-5; D perhaps matches TRBD1 (5 bases). The CDR3 covers 15 residues. Trimming removed 7 bases from V and 3 bases from J, with 16 bases in between. The V gene's germline CDR1 is LNHDA and CDR2 SQIVND (reference sequence). The full variable domain, completed using reference TRBV19 and TRBJ1-5, is DGGITQSPKYLFRKEGQNVTLSCEQNLNHDAMYWYRQDPGQGLRLIYYSQIVNDFQKGDIAEGYSVSREKKESFPLTVTSAQKNPTAFYLCASNRADSYNQPQHFGDGTRLSIL.

This chain connects TRBV7-2 to TRBJ1-2; D possibly corresponds to TRBD1 (5 bases). Looked up from germline, CDR1 is SGHTA and CDR2 is FQGNSA. V lost 5 bases and J lost 4, with 14 bases in between. The CDR3 consists of 14 residues. CDR3 amino acids: CASSPRTNVYGYTF. The CDR3 DNA reads as TGTGCCAGCAGCCCCCGGACAAATGTCTATGGCTACACCTTC.

V is TRBV10-3 and J is TRBJ1-2; 10 nucleotides match TRBD1. This CDR3 spans 16 amino acids. From germline, CDR1 is ENHRY and CDR2 SYGVKD. The V gene end was trimmed by 4 bases and the J gene end by 2 bases; junction bases not matched to a gene: 7. CDR3 residues: CAISVTGGSSNYGYTF. Written as DNA, the CDR3 is TGTGCCATCAGTGTGACAGGGGGCTCGTCCAACTATGGCTACACCTTC.

The chain uses TRBV13 and TRBJ2-5, with D unclear. CDR1 and CDR2 (germline): PRHDT, FYEKMQ (reference sequence). The CDR3 totals 13 residues. Trimming cost V 3 bases and J 2 bases, with 7 bases left between them. CDR3 residues: CASSFRSQETQYF. CDR3 in DNA: TGTGCCAGCAGCTTTAGGAGTCAAGAGACCCAGTACTTC.

The CDR3 DNA reads as TGTGCCAGCAGCCGGACAGGCCGATACGAGCAGTACTTC. It is translated as CASSRTGRYEQYF. This chain connects TRBV7-9 to TRBJ2-7; 7 nucleotides match TRBD1. V lost 5 bases to trimming and J lost 4 bases; unmatched junction nucleotides: 5. Germline V gene sequence: CDR1 SEHNR, CDR2 FQNEAQ (reference sequence). The CDR3 is 13 residues long. The whole variable domain, remainder taken from reference TRBV7-9 and TRBJ2-7, is DTGVSQNPRHKITKRGQNVTFRCDPISEHNRLYWYRQTLGQGPEFLTYFQNEAQLEKSRLLSDRFSAERPKGSFSTLEIQRTEQGDSAMYLCASSRTGRYEQYFGPGTRLTVT.

V usage is TRBV11-2 and J usage is TRBJ2-7; 7 nucleotides line up with TRBD2. V lost 1 base and J lost 0; bases outside the gene matches: 3. CDR1 SGHAT and CDR2 FQNNGV come from the germline V gene. The CDR3 is 15 residues long. The CDR3 DNA is TGTGCCAGCAGCTTAGCTAGCGGCAGCTCCTACGAGCAGTACTTC. This sequence encodes CASSLASGSSYEQYF.

The gene calls are TRBV5-1 and TRBJ2-7; TRBD1 matches 10 bases. Unmatched junction bases numbered 2, after V lost 3 bases and J lost 2 bases. The CDR3 runs 14 residues. The germline CDR1 and CDR2 sequences are SGHRS and YFSETQ. The CDR3 DNA reads as TGCGCCAGCAGCTCGACAGGGGGCCCCTACGAGCAGTACTTC. Translation gives CASSSTGGPYEQYF. Filled out from reference TRBV5-1 and TRBJ2-7, the complete variable domain reads KAGVTQTPRYLIKTRGQQVTLSCSPISGHRSVSWYQQTPGQGLQFLFEYFSETQRNKGNFPGRFSGRQFSNSRSEMNVSTLELGDSALYLCASSSTGGPYEQYFGPGTRLTVT.

This chain links TRBV5-1 with TRBJ2-1; 7 bases match TRBD2. The CDR3 totals 17 residues. Per germline, CDR1 SGHRS and CDR2 YFSETQ. Losses at the gene ends were 5 bases for V and 6 bases for J; bases not matched to a gene: 17. The CDR3 DNA is TGCGCCAGCAGGGTCGTCCCTAGCGGCGGGACCTCCAATGAGCAGTTCTTC. This encodes CASRVVPSGGTSNEQFF.